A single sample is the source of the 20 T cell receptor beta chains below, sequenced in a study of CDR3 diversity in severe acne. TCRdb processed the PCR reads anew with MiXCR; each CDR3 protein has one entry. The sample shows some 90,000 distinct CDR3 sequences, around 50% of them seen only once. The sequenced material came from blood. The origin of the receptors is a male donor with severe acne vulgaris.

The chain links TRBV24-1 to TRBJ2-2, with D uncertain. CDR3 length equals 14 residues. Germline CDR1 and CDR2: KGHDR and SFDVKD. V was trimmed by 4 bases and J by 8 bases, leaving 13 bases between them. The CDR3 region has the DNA TGTGCCACCAGTGAGAGGCCCGAACCAGGGGAGCTGTTTTTT. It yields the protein CATSERPEPGELFF.

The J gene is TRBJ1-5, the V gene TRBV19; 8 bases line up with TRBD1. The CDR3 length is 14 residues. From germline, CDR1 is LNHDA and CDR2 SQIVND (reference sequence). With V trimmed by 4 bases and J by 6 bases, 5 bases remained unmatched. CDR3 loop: CASSKRQGSQPQHF. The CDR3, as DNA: TGTGCCAGTAGTAAGAGACAGGGGAGTCAGCCCCAGCATTTT.

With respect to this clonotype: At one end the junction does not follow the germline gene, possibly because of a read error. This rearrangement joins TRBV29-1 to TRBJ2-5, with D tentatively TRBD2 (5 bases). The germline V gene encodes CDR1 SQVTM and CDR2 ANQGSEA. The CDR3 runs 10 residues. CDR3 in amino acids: CGVCAGTQYF. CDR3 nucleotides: TGCGGCGTTTGCGCGGGGACCCAGTACTTC.

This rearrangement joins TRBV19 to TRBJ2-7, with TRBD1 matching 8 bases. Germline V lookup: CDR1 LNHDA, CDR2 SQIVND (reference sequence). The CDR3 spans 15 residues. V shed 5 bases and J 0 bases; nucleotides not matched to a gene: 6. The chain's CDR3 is CASSPRDRSSYEQYF. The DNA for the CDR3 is TGTGCCAGTAGTCCCCGGGACAGGAGCTCCTACGAGCAGTACTTC.

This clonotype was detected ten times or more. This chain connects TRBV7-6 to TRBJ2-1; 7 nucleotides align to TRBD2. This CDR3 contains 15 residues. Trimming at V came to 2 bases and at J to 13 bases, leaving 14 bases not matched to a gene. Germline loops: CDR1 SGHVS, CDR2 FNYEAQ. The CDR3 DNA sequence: TGTGCCAGCAGCTTAAGGCCGATTGCGCAGACTAGCCAGTTCTTC. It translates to CASSLRPIAQTSQFF.

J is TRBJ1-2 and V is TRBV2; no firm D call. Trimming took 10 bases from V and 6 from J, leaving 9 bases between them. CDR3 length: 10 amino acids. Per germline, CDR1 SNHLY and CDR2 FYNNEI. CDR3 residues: CAILGNGYTF. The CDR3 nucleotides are TGTGCCATTTTGGGAAATGGCTACACCTTC. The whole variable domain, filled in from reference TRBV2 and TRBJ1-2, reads EPEVTQTPSHQVTQMGQEVILRCVPISNHLYFYWYRQILGQKVEFLVSFYNNEISEKSEIFDDQFSVERPDGSNFTLKIRSTKLEDSAMYFCAILGNGYTFGSGTRLTVV.

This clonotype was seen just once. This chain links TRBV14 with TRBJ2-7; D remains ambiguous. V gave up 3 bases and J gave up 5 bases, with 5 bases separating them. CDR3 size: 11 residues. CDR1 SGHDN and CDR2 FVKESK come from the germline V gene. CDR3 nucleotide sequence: TGTGCCAGCAGCCACATCGACGAGCAGTACTTC. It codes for CASSHIDEQYF.

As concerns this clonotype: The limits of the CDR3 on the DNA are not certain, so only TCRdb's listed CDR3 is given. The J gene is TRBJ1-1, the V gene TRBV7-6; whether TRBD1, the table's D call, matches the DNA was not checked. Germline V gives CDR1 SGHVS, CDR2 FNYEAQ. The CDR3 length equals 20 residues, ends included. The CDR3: CASSFYICSAREDRVTEAFF.

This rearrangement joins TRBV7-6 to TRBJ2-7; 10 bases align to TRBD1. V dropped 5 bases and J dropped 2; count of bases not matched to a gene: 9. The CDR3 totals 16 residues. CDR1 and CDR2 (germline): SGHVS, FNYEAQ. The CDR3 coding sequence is TGTGCCAGCAGCCCCGGGACAGGGGTAGGCACCTACGAGCAGTACTTC. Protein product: CASSPGTGVGTYEQYF.

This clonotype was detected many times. DNA for the CDR3: TGTGCCACCAGCAGAGATAGCGGGGGGGCCAATGAGCAGTTCTTC. This sequence encodes CATSRDSGGANEQFF. The chain has TRBV15 and TRBJ2-1; 11 bases match TRBD2. The germline V gene has CDR1 LNHNV and CDR2 YYDKDF (reference sequence). V shed 0 bases, J shed 6 bases, and the junction held 1 base outside the gene matches. The CDR3 is 15 amino acids.

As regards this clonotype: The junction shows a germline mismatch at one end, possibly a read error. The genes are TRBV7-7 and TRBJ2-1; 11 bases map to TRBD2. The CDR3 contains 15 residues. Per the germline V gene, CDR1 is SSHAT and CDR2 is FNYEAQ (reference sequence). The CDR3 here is CASSMTSGTYNEQFF. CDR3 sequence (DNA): TGTGCTAGCAGCATGACTAGCGGGACATACAATGAGCAGTTCTTC.

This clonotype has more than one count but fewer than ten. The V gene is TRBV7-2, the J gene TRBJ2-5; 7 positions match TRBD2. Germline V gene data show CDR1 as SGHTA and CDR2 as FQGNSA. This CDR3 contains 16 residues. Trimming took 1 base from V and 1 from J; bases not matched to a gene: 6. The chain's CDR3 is CASSLVVSGTQETQYF. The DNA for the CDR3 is TGTGCCAGCAGCTTAGTTGTCAGCGGGACCCAAGAGACCCAGTACTTC.

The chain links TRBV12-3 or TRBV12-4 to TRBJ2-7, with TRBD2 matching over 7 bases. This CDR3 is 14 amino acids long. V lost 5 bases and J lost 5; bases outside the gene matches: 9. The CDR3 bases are TGTGCCAGCAGTGGCAGGACTAGTTTCAACGAGCAGTACTTC. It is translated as CASSGRTSFNEQYF.

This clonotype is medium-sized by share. CDR3 nucleotide sequence: TGTGCCAGTAGTTCGCGGACAGGGAGGGAGACCCAGTACTTC. This encodes CASSSRTGRETQYF. This sequence joins TRBV19 and TRBJ2-5, with 8 bases lining up with TRBD1. With V trimmed by 5 bases and J by 5 bases, 7 bases remained unmatched. Germline V gene lookup returns CDR1 LNHDA and CDR2 SQIVND (reference sequence). The CDR3 is 14 residues long.

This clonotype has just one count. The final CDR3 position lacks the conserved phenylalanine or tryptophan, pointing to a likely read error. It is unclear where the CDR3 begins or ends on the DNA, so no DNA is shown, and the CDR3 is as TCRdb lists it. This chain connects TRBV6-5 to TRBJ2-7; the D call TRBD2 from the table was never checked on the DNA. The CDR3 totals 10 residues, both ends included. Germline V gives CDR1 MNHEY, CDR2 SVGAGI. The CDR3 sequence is CASRTSGWNT.

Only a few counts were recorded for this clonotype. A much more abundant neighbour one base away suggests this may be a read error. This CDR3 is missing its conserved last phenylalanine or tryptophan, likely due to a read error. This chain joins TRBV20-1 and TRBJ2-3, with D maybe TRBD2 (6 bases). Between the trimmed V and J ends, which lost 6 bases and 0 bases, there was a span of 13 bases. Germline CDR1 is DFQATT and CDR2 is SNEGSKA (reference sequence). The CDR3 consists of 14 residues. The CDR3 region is CSAPGEFSTDTQYL. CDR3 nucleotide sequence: TGCAGTGCCCCGGGAGAGTTTAGCACAGATACGCAGTATCTT.

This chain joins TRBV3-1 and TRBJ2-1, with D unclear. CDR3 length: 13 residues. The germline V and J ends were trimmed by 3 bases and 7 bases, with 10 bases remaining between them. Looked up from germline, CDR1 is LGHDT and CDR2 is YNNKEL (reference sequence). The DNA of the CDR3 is TGTGCCAGCAGCCATCTCCGTCTTAATGAGCAGTTCTTC. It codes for CASSHLRLNEQFF.

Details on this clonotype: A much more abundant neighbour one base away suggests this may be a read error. The CDR3 region is CASSVVTSSEQYF. CDR3 in DNA: TGTGCCAGCAGCGTAGTGACTAGCAGTGAGCAGTACTTC. The rearrangement joins TRBV9 to TRBJ2-1, with 7 nucleotides matching TRBD2. Gene TRBJ2-7 matches the end of the DNA better, so the J call may be wrong. The CDR3 has 13 amino acids. Germline CDR1 is SGDLS and CDR2 is YYNGEE.

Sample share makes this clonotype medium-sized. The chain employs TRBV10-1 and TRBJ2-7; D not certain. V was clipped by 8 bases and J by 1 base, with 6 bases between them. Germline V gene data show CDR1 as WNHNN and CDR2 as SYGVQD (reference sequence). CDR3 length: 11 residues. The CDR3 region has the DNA TGCGCCAGCGGCGATTCCTACGAGCAGTACTTC. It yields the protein CASGDSYEQYF.

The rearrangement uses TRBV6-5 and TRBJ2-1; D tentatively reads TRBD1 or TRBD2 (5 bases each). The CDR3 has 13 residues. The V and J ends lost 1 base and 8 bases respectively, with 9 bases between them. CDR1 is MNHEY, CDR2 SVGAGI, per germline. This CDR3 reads CASSYWGTHEQFF. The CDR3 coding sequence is TGTGCCAGCAGTTACTGGGGGACCCATGAGCAGTTCTTC.